Below are 4 T cell receptor beta chains sequenced from a single sample in a study of CD8 T cells in ankylosing spondylitis (dated by TCRdb to about 2017). Paper-wide results and their limitations: Blood from ankylosing spondylitis patients appeared to be characterized by a TCR beta motif made up of under ten highly homologous amino acid variants.

For these TCRs, the target antigens are not known. The library was obtained by 5' RACE. Sequencing relied on an Illumina HiSeq 2500. The public reads were quality trimmed at Q25 with fastp and then assembled into clones with MiXCR by TCRdb, keeping productive beta chains. Identical CDR3 protein sequences are pooled into one entry, listed with their most common genes and DNA. The sample table records 650,000 to 800,000 distinct CDR3 sequences; 19% of these occur just once. The ten largest clones take up around 19% of the sample. Sequencing was performed on blood, either unsorted or a sorted T cell fraction (not recorded which). All receptors derive from a male donor with ankylosing spondylitis.

V is TRBV29-1 and J is TRBJ1-2; TRBD1 matches at 8 bases. The CDR3 totals 13 residues. Germline assignment: CDR1 SQVTM and CDR2 ANQGSEA. The V gene end was trimmed by 2 bases and the J gene end by 8 bases; junction bases not matched to a gene: 7. CDR3 sequence: CSVERQGSGGYTF. CDR3 bases: TGCAGCGTTGAAAGACAGGGGAGTGGAGGCTACACCTTC. The whole variable domain, remainder taken from reference TRBV29-1 and TRBJ1-2, is SAVISQKPSRDICQRGTSLTIQCQVDSQVTMMFWYRQQPGQSLTLIATANQGSEATYESGFVIDKFPISRPNLTFSTLTVSNMSPEDSSIYLCSVERQGSGGYTFGSGTRLTVV.

This clonotype came up many times. The chain recombines TRBV5-1 with TRBJ2-2; D ambiguous. The CDR3 sequence is 13 residues long. V lost 0 bases to trimming and J lost 3 bases, with 3 bases between them. The germline V gene has CDR1 SGHRS and CDR2 YFSETQ. The CDR3 sequence: CASSLGYTGELFF. The CDR3 DNA sequence: TGCGCCAGCAGCTTGGGTTACACCGGGGAGCTGTTTTTT.

This clonotype turned up a few times. V gene TRBV29-1 combines with J gene TRBJ2-7, with 7 positions matching TRBD2. Germline-derived CDR1 and CDR2 are SQVTM and ANQGSEA. Trimming cost V 4 bases and J 3 bases; bases outside gene matches: 6. The CDR3 totals 13 residues. The CDR3 is CSVVAGVFYEQYF. The CDR3 DNA follows: TGCAGCGTTGTGGCGGGGGTGTTCTACGAGCAGTACTTC.

The chain is built from TRBV4-1 and TRBJ2-1, with 10 bases that match TRBD1. The CDR3 extends over 16 amino acids. J lost 5 bases, V lost 7 bases, and 11 bases had no gene match. From germline, CDR1 is MGHRA and CDR2 YSYEKL. The CDR3 DNA is TGCGCCAGCACGCCTGAGGGACAGGGGCGGAACAATGAGCAGTTCTTC. This sequence encodes CASTPEGQGRNNEQFF.